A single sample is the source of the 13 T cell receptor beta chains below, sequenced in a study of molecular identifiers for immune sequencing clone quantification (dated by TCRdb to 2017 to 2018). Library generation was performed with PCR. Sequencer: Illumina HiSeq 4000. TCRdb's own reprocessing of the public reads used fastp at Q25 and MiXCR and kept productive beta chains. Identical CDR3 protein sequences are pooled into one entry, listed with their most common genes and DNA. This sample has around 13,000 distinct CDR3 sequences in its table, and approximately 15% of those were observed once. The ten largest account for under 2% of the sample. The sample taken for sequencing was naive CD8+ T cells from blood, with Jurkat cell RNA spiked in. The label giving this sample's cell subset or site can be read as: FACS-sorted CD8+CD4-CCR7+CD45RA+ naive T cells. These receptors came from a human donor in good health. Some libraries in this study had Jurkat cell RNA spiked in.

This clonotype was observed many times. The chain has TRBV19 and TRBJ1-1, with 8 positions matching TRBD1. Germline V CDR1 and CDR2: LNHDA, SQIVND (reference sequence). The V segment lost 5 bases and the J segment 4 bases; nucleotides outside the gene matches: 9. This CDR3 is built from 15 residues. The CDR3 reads CASSPGGRGGTEAFF. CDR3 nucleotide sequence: TGTGCCAGTAGTCCAGGGGGCAGGGGAGGCACTGAAGCTTTCTTT.

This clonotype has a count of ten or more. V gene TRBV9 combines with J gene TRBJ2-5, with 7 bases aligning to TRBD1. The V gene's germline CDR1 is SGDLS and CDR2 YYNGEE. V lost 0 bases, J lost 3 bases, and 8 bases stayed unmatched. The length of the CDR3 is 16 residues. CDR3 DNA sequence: TGTGCCAGCAGCGTAGTCCCTGCCGGGACAGAAGAGACCCAGTACTTC. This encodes CASSVVPAGTEETQYF. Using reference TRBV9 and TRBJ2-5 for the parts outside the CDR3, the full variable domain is DSGVTQTPKHLITATGQRVTLRCSPRSGDLSVYWYQQSLDQGLQFLIQYYNGEERAKGNILERFSAQQFPDLHSELNLSSLELGDSALYFCASSVVPAGTEETQYFGPGTRLLVL.

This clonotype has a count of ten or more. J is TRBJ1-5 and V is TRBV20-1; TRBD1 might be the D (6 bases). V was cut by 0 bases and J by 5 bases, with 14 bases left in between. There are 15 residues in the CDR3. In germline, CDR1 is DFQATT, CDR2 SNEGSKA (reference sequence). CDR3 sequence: CSAREHRDNYQPQHF. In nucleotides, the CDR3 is TGCAGTGCTAGAGAACACCGGGACAATTATCAGCCCCAGCATTTT.

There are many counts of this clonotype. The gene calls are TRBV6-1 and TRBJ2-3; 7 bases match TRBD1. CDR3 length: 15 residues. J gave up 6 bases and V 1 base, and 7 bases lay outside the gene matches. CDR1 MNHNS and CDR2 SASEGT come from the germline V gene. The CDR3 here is CASSEVGQFSDTQYF. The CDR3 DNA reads TGTGCCAGCAGTGAAGTGGGACAGTTCTCCGATACGCAGTATTTT.

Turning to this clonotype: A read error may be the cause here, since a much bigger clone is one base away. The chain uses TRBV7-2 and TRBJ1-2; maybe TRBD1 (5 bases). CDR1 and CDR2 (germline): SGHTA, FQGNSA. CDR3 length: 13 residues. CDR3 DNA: TGTGCCGGCAGCCTGACGGGGGGCTATGGCTACACCTTC. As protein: CAGSLTGGYGYTF. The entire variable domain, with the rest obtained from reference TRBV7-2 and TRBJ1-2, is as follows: GAGVSQSPSNKVTEKGKDVELRCDPISGHTALYWYRQSLGQGLEFLIYFQGNSAPDKSGLPSDRFSAERTGGSVSTLTIQRTQQEDSAVYLCAGSLTGGYGYTFGSGTRLTVV.

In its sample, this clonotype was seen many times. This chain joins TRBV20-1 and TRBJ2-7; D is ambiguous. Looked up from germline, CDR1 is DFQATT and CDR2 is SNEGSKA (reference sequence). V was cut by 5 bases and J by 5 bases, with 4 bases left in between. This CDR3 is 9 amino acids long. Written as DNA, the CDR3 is TGCAGTGCTGAAGACGAGCAGTACTTC. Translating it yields CSAEDEQYF.

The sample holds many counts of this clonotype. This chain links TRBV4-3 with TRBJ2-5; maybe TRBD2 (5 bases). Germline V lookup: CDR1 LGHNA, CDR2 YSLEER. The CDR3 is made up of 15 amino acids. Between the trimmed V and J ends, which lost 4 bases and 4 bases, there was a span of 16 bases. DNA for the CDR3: TGCGCCAGCAGCCCGTATTCGGGTGGAGGAGAGACCCAGTACTTC. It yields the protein CASSPYSGGGETQYF.

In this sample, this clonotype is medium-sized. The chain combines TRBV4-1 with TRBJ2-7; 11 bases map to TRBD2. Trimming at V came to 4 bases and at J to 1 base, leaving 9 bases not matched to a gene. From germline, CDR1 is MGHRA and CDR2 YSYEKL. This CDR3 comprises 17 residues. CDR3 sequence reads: CASSRALIAGGSYEQYF. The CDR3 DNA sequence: TGCGCCAGCAGCCGAGCCCTCATAGCGGGAGGGTCCTACGAGCAGTACTTC.

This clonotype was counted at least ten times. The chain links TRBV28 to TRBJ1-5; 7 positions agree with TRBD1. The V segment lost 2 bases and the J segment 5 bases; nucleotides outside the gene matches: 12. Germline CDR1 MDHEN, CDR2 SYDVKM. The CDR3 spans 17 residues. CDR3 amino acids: CASSLGSTGFHDQPQHF. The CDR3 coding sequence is TGTGCCAGCAGTTTAGGGTCGACAGGGTTCCACGATCAGCCCCAGCATTTT.

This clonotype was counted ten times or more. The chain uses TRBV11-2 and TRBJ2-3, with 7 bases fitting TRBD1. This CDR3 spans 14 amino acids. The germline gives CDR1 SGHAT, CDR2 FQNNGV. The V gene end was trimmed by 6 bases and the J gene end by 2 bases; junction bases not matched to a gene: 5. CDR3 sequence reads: CASRRRGHTDTQYF. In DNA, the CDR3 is TGTGCCAGCAGACGTAGGGGGCACACAGATACGCAGTATTTT.

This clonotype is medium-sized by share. The CDR3 spells CASTPGGGGTDTQYF. The DNA for the CDR3 is TGTGCCAGCACCCCAGGCGGGGGGGGCACAGATACGCAGTATTTT. The chain employs TRBV11-2 and TRBJ2-3; 9 bases map to TRBD2. This CDR3 has 15 amino acids. V lost 7 bases and J lost 1; bases outside the gene matches: 6. Looked up from germline, CDR1 is SGHAT and CDR2 is FQNNGV.

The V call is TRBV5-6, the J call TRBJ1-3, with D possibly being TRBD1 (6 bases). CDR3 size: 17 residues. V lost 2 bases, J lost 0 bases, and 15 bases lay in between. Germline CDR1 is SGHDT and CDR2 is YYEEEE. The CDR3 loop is CASSFGQTFSSGNTIYF. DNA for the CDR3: TGTGCCAGCAGCTTCGGACAGACTTTCTCCTCTGGAAACACCATATATTTT. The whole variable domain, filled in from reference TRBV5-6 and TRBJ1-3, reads DAGVTQSPTHLIKTRGQQVTLRCSPKSGHDTVSWYQQALGQGPQFIFQYYEEEERQRGNFPDRFSGHQFPNYSSELNVNALLLGDSALYLCASSFGQTFSSGNTIYFGEGSWLTVV.

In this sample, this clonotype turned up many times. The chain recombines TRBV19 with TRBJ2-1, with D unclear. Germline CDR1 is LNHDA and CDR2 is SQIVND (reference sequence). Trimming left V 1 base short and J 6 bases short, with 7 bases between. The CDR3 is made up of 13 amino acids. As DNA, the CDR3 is TGTGCCAGTAGTATAGCCCTTCTCAATGAGCAGTTCTTC. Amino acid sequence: CASSIALLNEQFF.